Described below is a single T cell receptor beta chain sequence and its context. The data belong to a study of blood T cell repertoires in COVID-19. Across the whole study: Both acute and convalescent COVID-19 samples were obtained from the United States, Italy and Spain.

CDR1 and CDR2 (germline): ENHRY, SYGVKD. J was trimmed by 7 bases and V by 6 bases; bases with no gene match: 8. The length of the CDR3 is 14 residues. Sequencing was performed with immunoSEQ multiplex PCR; in TCRdb, only in-frame clones are kept and a portion is missing. The data hold 84,000 or so clones, with 83% observed a single time. The V gene is TRBV10-3, the J gene TRBJ2-1; 8 bases match TRBD2. The origin of this receptor is a woman aged 80 or over with acute or convalescent COVID-19. Sequenced sample: peripheral blood. For the CDR3, the DNA is TGTGCCATCAGCGCAGCGGGAGAGGGGAATGAGCAGTTCTTC. Translated: CAISAAGEGNEQFF.